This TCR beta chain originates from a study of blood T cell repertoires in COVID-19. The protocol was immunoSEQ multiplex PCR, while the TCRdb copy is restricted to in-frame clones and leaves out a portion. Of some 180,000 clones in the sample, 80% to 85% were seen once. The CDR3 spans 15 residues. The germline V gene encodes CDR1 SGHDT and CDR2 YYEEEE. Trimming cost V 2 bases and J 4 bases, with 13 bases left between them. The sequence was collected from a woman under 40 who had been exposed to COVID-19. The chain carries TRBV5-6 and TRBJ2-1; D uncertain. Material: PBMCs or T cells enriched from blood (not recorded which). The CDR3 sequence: CASSFELTPYNEQFF. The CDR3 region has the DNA TGTGCCAGCAGCTTTGAGCTGACTCCTTACAATGAGCAGTTCTTC.